These T cell receptor beta chains were read from a single sample in a study of blood T cell repertoires in COVID-19. Profiling relied on immunoSEQ multiplex PCR, and the TCRdb table lists in-frame clones only, not all of them. The sample contains about 240,000 clones, about nine tenths of which appear only once. What was sequenced was peripheral blood. The receptor source for this set is a man aged 55 to 69 with acute or convalescent COVID-19. CDR3s include the opening cysteine and the closing phenylalanine or tryptophan. A D gene is named only where the DNA matches it firmly. Not all rows give a size; the values are once, few, many and, for expanded clones, a class.

>TRBD1|TRBJ1-5|TRBV11-2|few
TGTGCCAGCAGCTTAGCAGGGGGTAGCAATCAGCCCCAGCATTTT
CASSLAGGSNQPQHF
>NA|TRBJ2-7|TRBV18|NA
TGTGCCAGCTCACCTTATGGACAAACCTACGAGCAGTACTTC
CASSPYGQTYEQYF
>TRBD2|TRBJ2-7|TRBV9|NA
TGTGCCAGCGCTTGGGAAGCGGGAGGTGAAGAGCAGTACTTC
CASAWEAGGEEQYF
>NA|TRBJ1-1|TRBV30|once
TGTGCCTGGAGCAGAATGAACACTGAAGCTTTCTTT
CAWSRMNTEAFF
>NA|TRBJ1-5|TRBV28|NA
TGTGCCAGCAGTTTAAATGGGGGAGGTGGGGGTAGCAATCAGCCCCAGCATTTT
CASSLNGGGGGSNQPQHF
>TRBD2|TRBJ2-1|TRBV5-4|once
TGTGCCAGCAGCTTATCGGGACTAGCGAGTAATGAGCAGTTCTTC
CASSLSGLASNEQFF
>NA|TRBJ1-2|TRBV9|NA
TGTGCCAGCAGCGTAGAAGAGCTCCATGGCTACACCTTC
CASSVEELHGYTF
>TRBD1|TRBJ1-1|TRBV28|NA
TGTGCCAGCAGTCCACAGGGGAGAGACACTGAAGCTTTCTTT
CASSPQGRDTEAFF
>TRBD1|TRBJ2-7|TRBV5-4|NA
TGTGCCAGCAGGGCCACAGGGGGCGAGCAGTACTTC
CASRATGGEQYF
>NA|TRBJ2-5|TRBV5-1|NA
TGCGCCAGCAGCTTGTCCCCAGGGGAAAACCAAGAGACCCAGTACTTC
CASSLSPGENQETQYF
>TRBD2|TRBJ2-2|TRBV2|NA
TGTGCCAGCAGTGGGGGACTATCGAACACCGGGGAGCTGTTTTTT
CASSGGLSNTGELFF
>NA|TRBJ2-3|TRBV12-2|NA
TGTGCAAGTCGCTTCAGCGGGAGTTTGGATAGCACAGATACGCAGTATTTT
CASRFSGSLDSTDTQYF
>TRBD1|TRBJ2-7|TRBV28|NA
TGTGCCAGCATGAGGGGGACAGGGAAGTACGAGCAGTACTTC
CASMRGTGKYEQYF
>TRBD2|TRBJ2-1|TRBV27|NA
TGTGCCAGCAGTTTTGAGGTAGCGGGAGTTAATGAGCAGTTCTTC
CASSFEVAGVNEQFF
>TRBD1|TRBJ1-1|TRBV4-3|few
TGCGCCAGCAGCCAGACAGGGGCATACACTGAAGCTTTCTTT
CASSQTGAYTEAFF
>TRBD1|TRBJ1-1|TRBV5-1|once
TGCGCCAGCAGCTCCGGACAGGAGCTCACTGAAGCTTTCTTT
CASSSGQELTEAFF
>NA|TRBJ1-2|TRBV6-4|NA
TGTGCCAGCAGTGACCCTCGGACGGGAGATGGCTACACCTTC
CASSDPRTGDGYTF
>NA|TRBJ1-4|TRBV7-9|NA
TGTGCCAGCAGCTTACCGATGACTATTGGTGAAAAACTGTTTTTT
CASSLPMTIGEKLFF
>NA|TRBJ2-7|TRBV14|NA
TGTGCCAGCAGCCAAGGGTTGCGGTCCTCCTACGAGCAGTACTTC
CASSQGLRSSYEQYF
>TRBD1|TRBJ1-2|TRBV6-6|NA
TGTGCCAGCAGTCCCCAGGGGGCGCCCGGCTACACCTTC
CASSPQGAPGYTF
>NA|TRBJ2-1|TRBV6-1|once
TGTGCCAGCAGTGAAGCGGGCTATTACAATGAGCAGTTCTTC
CASSEAGYYNEQFF
>NA|TRBJ2-1|TRBV5-4|NA
TGTGCCAGCAGCGGCGGGAAGCCTAAGGCCTCCTACAATGAGCAGTTCTTC
CASSGGKPKASYNEQFF
>TRBD1|TRBJ2-3|TRBV28|NA
TGTGCCAGCAGTTCCCCCGGGACAGCAACAGATACGCAGTATTTT
CASSSPGTATDTQYF
>NA|TRBJ1-5|TRBV5-1|NA
TGCGCCAGCAGCCTCTTGTCGGGTAGCAATCAGCCCCAGCATTTT
CASSLLSGSNQPQHF
>TRBD1|TRBJ1-1|TRBV4-3|NA
TGCGCCAGCAGCCAAAGGGGGCCAGACACTGAAGCTTTCTTT
CASSQRGPDTEAFF
>TRBD1|TRBJ2-1|TRBV5-1|NA
TGCGCCAGCAGCATAACAGGGGGCGCAACGAATGAGCAGTTCTTC
CASSITGGATNEQFF
>NA|TRBJ2-1|TRBV29-1|NA
TGCAGCGCACAGGGAGGGGGATACAATGAGCAGTTCTTC
CSAQGGGYNEQFF
>NA|TRBJ2-5|TRBV14|few
TGTGCCAGCAGCCAAGTTCGGGAGACCCAGTACTTC
CASSQVRETQYF
>NA|TRBJ2-7|TRBV5-4|NA
TGTGCCAGCAGCTCCACCAGGGTATCCTACGAGCAGTACTTC
CASSSTRVSYEQYF
>NA|TRBJ2-2|TRBV9|once
TGTGCCAGCAGCGTAGTAGGATCGGTCGGGGGGAACACCGGGGAGCTGTTTTTT
CASSVVGSVGGNTGELFF
>TRBD1|TRBJ1-1|TRBV28|few
TGTGCCAGCAGTTTACATACAGGGGACGTGAACACTGAAGCTTTCTTT
CASSLHTGDVNTEAFF
>TRBD1|TRBJ2-7|TRBV27|NA
TGTGCCAGCAGCATTACAGGGGGTAGCTCCTACGAGCAGTACTTC
CASSITGGSSYEQYF
>TRBD2|TRBJ2-2|TRBV5-5|NA
TGTGCCAGCAGCTCGAACGGACTAGCGGGAGACGACACCGGGGAGCTGTTTTTT
CASSSNGLAGDDTGELFF
>NA|TRBJ1-2|TRBV7-9|NA
TGTGCCAGCAGCCCCCTGACACTGGACTATGGCTACACCTTC
CASSPLTLDYGYTF
>NA|TRBJ1-5|TRBV6-1|NA
TGTGCCAGCAGTGAGAAGCTAAATCAGCCCCAGCATTTT
CASSEKLNQPQHF
>TRBD2|TRBJ2-2|TRBV11-1|NA
TGTGCCAGCACCCGCTGGGCGGGAGGTAACACCGGGGAGCTGTTTTTT
CASTRWAGGNTGELFF
>TRBD1|TRBJ1-2|TRBV7-2|NA
TGTGCCAGCAGCATTTCACCGGGACAGGGGCGGGCCTATGGCTACACCTTC
CASSISPGQGRAYGYTF
>NA|TRBJ1-2|TRBV7-8|NA
TGTGCCAGCAGCAACGGGACACAGGTTCGTCGCACCTTC
CASSNGTQVRRTF
>NA|TRBJ2-5|TRBV6-6|NA
TGTGCCAGCAGTTACACAGTAAGAGAGACCCAGTACTTC
CASSYTVRETQYF
>NA|TRBJ2-1|TRBV28|once
TGTGCCAGCAGTGCCGTACAGGGACGCCCCTACAATGAGCAGTTCTTC
CASSAVQGRPYNEQFF
>TRBD2|TRBJ2-7|TRBV5-1|once
TGCGCCAGCAGAGCGGGGACCTCCTACGAGCAGTACTTC
CASRAGTSYEQYF
>NA|TRBJ1-4|TRBV6-5|NA
TGTGCCAGCAGGGGCGAAGCAACTAATGAAAAACTGTTTTTT
CASRGEATNEKLFF
>TRBD1|TRBJ1-4|TRBV18|NA
TGTGCCAGCTCAGCCTCTACAGGGGGCTCTAATGAAAAACTGTTTTTT
CASSASTGGSNEKLFF
>NA|TRBJ2-7|TRBV5-1|many
TGCGCCAGCAGCCCCGGACATGGGCAGTACTTC
CASSPGHGQYF
>NA|TRBJ1-1|TRBV19|NA
TGTGCCAGTAGTTCTGACTGGAGGACTGAAGCTTTCTTT
CASSSDWRTEAFF
>NA|TRBJ1-5|TRBV6-6|NA
TGTGCCAGCAGTTCGCGGGAAGGGGCTAATCAGCCCCAGCATTTT
CASSSREGANQPQHF
>NA|TRBJ1-2|TRBV2|NA
TGTGCCAGCAGCCAGTCCTCCTATGGCTACACCTTC
CASSQSSYGYTF
>NA|TRBJ1-1|TRBV6-6|NA
TGTGCCAGCAGGTCCTCAGGGGTGGCGAACACTGAAGCTTTCTTT
CASRSSGVANTEAFF
>NA|TRBJ1-6|TRBV7-8|NA
TGTGCCAGCAGCCCTGTCGGCTCCTATAATTCACCCCTCCACTTT
CASSPVGSYNSPLHF
>TRBD1|TRBJ1-2|TRBV28|NA
TGTGCCAGCAGGTCAGGGGGGAGGAATGGCTACACCTTC
CASRSGGRNGYTF
>TRBD1|TRBJ2-1|TRBV18|NA
TGTGCCAGCTCACCCAGGGGGCGGACTCCGAACAATGAGCAGTTCTTC
CASSPRGRTPNNEQFF
>NA|TRBJ1-1|TRBV11-2|NA
TGTGCCAGCAGCTTAACAAGAAACACTGAAGCTTTCTTT
CASSLTRNTEAFF
>NA|TRBJ2-3|TRBV7-6|NA
TGTGCCAGCAGCTTAGCTCTTGGGGGGGCAACAGATACGCAGTATTTT
CASSLALGGATDTQYF
>NA|TRBJ2-3|TRBV7-6|NA
TGTGCCAGCAGCTTAGACGCGGGACCCACAGATACGCAGTATTTT
CASSLDAGPTDTQYF
>TRBD1|TRBJ2-1|TRBV6-5|NA
TGTGCCAGCAACCCGGGACAGGGAGGGTATGAGCAGTTCTTC
CASNPGQGGYEQFF
>NA|TRBJ2-5|TRBV19|NA
TGTGCCAGTAGTATGGTGGCAGGTTATGGCCAAGAGACCCAGTACTTC
CASSMVAGYGQETQYF
>NA|TRBJ1-2|TRBV7-6|NA
TGTGCCAGCAGCCAGGGGACAAACTATGGCTACACCTTC
CASSQGTNYGYTF
>NA|TRBJ1-4|TRBV11-2|NA
TGTGCCAGCACCCAAACTAATGAAAAACTGTTTTTT
CASTQTNEKLFF
>NA|TRBJ1-3|TRBV5-1|NA
TGCGCCAGCAGCCAACAAGCGAGCTCTGGAAACACCATATATTTT
CASSQQASSGNTIYF